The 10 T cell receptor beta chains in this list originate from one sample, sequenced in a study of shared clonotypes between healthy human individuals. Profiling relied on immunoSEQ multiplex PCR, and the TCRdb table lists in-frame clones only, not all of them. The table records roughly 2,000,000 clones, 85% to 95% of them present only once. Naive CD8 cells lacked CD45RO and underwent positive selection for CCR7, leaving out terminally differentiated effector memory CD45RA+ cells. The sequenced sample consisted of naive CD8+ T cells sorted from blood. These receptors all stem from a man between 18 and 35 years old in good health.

CDR3: CASSPTSGVTYEQYF. The DNA of the CDR3 is TGTGCCAGCAGCCCCACCTCGGGAGTTACCTACGAGCAGTACTTC. The V and J genes are TRBV7-9 and TRBJ2-7; a possible D gene is TRBD2 (6 bases). V was clipped by 5 bases and J by 2 bases, with 16 bases between them. The CDR3 consists of 15 residues. Germline V gene data show CDR1 as SEHNR and CDR2 as FQNEAQ (reference sequence).

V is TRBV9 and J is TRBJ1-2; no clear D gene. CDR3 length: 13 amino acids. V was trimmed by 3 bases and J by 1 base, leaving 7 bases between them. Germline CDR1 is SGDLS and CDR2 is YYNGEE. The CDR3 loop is CASSAGINYGYTF. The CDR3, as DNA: TGTGCCAGCAGCGCCGGGATTAACTATGGCTACACCTTC.

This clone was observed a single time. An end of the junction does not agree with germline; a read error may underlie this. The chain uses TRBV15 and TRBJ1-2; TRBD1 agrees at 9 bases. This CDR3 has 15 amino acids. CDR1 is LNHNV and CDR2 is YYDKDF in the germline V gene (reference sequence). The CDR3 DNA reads TGTGCCACCAGCGGAGAAACCGGGACAGGGTATGGCTACACCTTC. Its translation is CATSGETGTGYGYTF.

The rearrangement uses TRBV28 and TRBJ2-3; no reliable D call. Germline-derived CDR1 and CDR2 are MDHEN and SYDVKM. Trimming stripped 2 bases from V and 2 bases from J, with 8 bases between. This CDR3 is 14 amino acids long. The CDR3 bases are TGTGCCAGCAGTTTAGCAGAAGACACAGATACGCAGTATTTT. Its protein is CASSLAEDTDTQYF.

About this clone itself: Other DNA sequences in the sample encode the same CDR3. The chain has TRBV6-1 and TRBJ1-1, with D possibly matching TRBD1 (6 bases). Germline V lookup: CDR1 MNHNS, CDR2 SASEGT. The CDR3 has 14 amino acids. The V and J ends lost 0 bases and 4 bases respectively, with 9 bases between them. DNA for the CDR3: TGTGCCAGCAGTGAAGCGGGGGGCGGCACTGAAGCTTTCTTT. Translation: CASSEAGGGTEAFF.

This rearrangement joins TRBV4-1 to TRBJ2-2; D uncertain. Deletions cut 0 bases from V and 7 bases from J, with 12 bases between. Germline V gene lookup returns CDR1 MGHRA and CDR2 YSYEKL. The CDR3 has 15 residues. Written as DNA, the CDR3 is TGCGCCAGCAGCCAAGAGTTACCGCTGTACGGGGAGCTGTTTTTT. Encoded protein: CASSQELPLYGELFF.

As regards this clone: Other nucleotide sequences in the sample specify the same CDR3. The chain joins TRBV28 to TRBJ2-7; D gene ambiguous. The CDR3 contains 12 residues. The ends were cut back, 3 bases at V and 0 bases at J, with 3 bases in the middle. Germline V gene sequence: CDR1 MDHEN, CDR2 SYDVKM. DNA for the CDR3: TGTGCCAGCAGTTTGTTCTCCTACGAGCAGTACTTC. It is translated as CASSLFSYEQYF.

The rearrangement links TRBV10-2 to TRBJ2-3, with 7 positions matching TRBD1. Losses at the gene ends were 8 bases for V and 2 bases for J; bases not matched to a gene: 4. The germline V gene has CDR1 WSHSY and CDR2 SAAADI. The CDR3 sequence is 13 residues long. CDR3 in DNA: TGCGCCAGCCGGGACAGTGACACAGATACGCAGTATTTT. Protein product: CASRDSDTDTQYF.

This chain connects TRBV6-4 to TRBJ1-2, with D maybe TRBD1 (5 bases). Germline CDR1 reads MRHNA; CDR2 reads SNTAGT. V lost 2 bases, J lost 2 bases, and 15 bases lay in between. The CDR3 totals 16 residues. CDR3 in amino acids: CASSDGVGGQNYGYTF. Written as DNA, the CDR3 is TGTGCCAGCAGTGACGGAGTGGGGGGTCAGAACTATGGCTACACCTTC.

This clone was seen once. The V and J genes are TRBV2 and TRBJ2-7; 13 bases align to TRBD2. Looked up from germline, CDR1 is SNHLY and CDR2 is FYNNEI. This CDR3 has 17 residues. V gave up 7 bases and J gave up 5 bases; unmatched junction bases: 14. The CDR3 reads CASIHPGLAGRRDEQYF. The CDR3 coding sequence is TGTGCCAGCATCCACCCGGGACTAGCGGGACGAAGGGACGAGCAGTACTTC.